This record looks at one T cell receptor (beta chain) sequence and its context. Only a few counts were recorded for this clonotype. Its antigen target is currently unknown. It has no much larger one-base neighbor in the sample; base qualities were not kept. Counted from cysteine to phenylalanine, this CDR3 has 15 amino acids. The read is trimmed to its CDR3 DNA, 45 bases read in frame from base 1. The germline V gene supplies CDR1 SGDLS and CDR2 YYNGEE. Germline trimming amounts to 0 bases on V and 10 bases on J, with 5 as the count of junction bases outside the gene matches. Library generation was performed with PCR. Data came from an Illumina HiSeq 2500. Molecular barcoding was employed in the preparation of TCR libraries, with unique molecular identifiers being used to normalize TCRbeta repertoire quantification. TCRdb redid the processing of the public reads, applying fastp at Q25 and MiXCR, and retained in-frame beta chains. Rows merge per CDR3 protein into single entries with the most common DNA and genes. The sample profile shows almost 500,000 distinct CDR3 sequences; around 13% of them were found once. The ten largest clones add up to about 5.4% of the sample.

The data stem from a study of T-cell reconstitution after alpha-beta-depleted transplantation in children (TCRdb year 2016). Background for the entire study: The study quantitatively tracked T-cell immune reconstitution after TCRalphabeta/CD19-depleted allogeneic hematopoietic cell transplantation in children using TCR repertoire profiling.

Sample: PBMCs from the stem cell graft donor, taken from the stem cell graft. This chain is built from TRBV9 and TRBJ1-6, and TRBD1 aligns with 9 junction nucleotides. The sequence derives from a human donor who donated a stem cell graft to a child with combined immunodeficiency. The nucleotide sequence reads TGTGCCAGCAGCGTAGTAGGGACAGGGCACTCACCCCTCCACTTT. This is translated as CASSVVGTGHSPLHF.